This T cell receptor (beta chain) was profiled in a study of blood T cell repertoires in COVID-19. Produced via immunoSEQ multiplex PCR; TCRdb's table is partial and in-frame only. This table has about 280,000 clones, roughly four fifths appearing once. Clinical histories supplied by participants themselves formed the basis of cohort assignment. The CDR3 has 15 residues. V was shortened by 4 bases and J by 6 bases, with 15 bases between the two germline ends. The germline gives CDR1 SGHDN, CDR2 FVKESK. This chain joins TRBV14 and TRBJ2-2; a weak D match, TRBD2 (5 bases). The source of this sequence is a man in his forties who had been exposed to COVID-19. Sequencing was carried out using PBMCs or T cells enriched from blood (not recorded which). CDR3 nucleotide sequence: TGTGCCAGCAGCCGGACCAACGGGGTACCCGGGGAGCTGTTTTTT. This sequence encodes CASSRTNGVPGELFF.